The clone carrying this T cell receptor beta chain came up a few times. The CDR3 covers 13 residues. Trimming took 8 bases from V and 5 from J; bases not matched to a gene: 2. The V gene's germline CDR1 is SNHLY and CDR2 FYNNEI. One entry per CDR3 protein results from TCRdb running MiXCR on the 5' RACE reads. In the table there are about 48,000 distinct CDR3 sequences, 7.7% of which are singletons. The sample originates from a study of early T cells in non-severe SARS-CoV-2 infection. The V call is TRBV2, the J call TRBJ2-4, with 11 bases fitting TRBD2. Source material: whole blood. The sequence was collected from an adult who was a healthcare worker with PCR-confirmed SARS-CoV-2 infection or an uninfected control (not recorded which). The CDR3 here is CASGGLAENIQYF. The CDR3 DNA sequence: TGTGCCAGCGGGGGACTAGCGGAAAACATTCAGTACTTC.